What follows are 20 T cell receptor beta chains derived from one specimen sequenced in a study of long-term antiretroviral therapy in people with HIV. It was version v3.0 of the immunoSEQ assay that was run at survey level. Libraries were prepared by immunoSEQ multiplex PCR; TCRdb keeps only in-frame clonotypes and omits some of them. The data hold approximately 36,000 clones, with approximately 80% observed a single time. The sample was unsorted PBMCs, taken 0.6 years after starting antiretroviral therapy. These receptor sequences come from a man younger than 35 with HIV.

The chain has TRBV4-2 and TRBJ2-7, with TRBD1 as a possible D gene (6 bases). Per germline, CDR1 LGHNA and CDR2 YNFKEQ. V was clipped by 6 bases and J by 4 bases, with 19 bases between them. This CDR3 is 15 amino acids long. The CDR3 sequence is CASSPVEQGNYEQYF. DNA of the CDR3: TGTGCCAGCAGTCCGGTAGAGCAGGGGAATTACGAGCAGTACTTC.

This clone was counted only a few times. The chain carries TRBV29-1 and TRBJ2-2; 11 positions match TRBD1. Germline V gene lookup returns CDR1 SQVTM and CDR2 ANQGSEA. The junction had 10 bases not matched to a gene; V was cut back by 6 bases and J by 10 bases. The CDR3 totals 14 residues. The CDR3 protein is CSVAGTGGMEELFF. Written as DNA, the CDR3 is TGCAGCGTAGCCGGGACAGGGGGAATGGAGGAGCTGTTTTTT.

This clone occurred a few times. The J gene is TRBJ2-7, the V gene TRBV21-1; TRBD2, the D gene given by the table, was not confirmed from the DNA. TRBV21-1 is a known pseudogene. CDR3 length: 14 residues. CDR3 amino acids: CASSMGLAVYEQYF. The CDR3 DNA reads TGTGCCAGCAGCATGGGACTAGCCGTTTACGAGCAGTACTTC.

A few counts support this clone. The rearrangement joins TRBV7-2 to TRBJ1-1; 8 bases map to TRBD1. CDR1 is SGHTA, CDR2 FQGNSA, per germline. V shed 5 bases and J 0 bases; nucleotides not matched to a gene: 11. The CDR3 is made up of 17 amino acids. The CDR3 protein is CASSPGQGRWMNTEAFF. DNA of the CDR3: TGTGCCAGCAGCCCAGGACAGGGAAGGTGGATGAACACTGAAGCTTTCTTT.

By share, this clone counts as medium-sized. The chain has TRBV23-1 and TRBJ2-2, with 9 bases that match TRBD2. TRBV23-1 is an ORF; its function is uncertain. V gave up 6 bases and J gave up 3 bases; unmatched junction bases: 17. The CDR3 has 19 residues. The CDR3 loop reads CASRPKYDLAGVHTGELFF. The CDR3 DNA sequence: TGCGCCAGCAGACCGAAATACGACTTAGCGGGAGTTCACACCGGGGAGCTGTTTTTT.

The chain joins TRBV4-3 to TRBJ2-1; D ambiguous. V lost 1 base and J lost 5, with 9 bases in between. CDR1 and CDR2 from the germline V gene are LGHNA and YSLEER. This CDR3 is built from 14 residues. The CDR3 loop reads CASSQVLPHNEQFF. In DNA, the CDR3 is TGCGCCAGCAGCCAAGTTTTACCTCACAATGAGCAGTTCTTC.

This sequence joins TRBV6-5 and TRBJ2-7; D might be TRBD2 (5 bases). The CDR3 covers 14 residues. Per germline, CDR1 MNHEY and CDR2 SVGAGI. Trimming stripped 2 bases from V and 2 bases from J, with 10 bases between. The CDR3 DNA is TGTGCCAGCAGTTACGTGGGAGCGGCCTACGAGCAGTACTTC. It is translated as CASSYVGAAYEQYF.

DNA for the CDR3: TGTGCCAGCAGCTTGGGGCAGGGGTTCGACGAGCAGTACTTC. Its translation: CASSLGQGFDEQYF. The rearrangement uses TRBV5-4 and TRBJ2-7; the D gene is possibly TRBD1 (6 bases). Trimming shortened V by 0 bases and J by 5 bases, and 12 bases separated the two germline ends. Germline CDR1 and CDR2: SGHNT and YYREEE (reference sequence). This CDR3 has 14 amino acids.

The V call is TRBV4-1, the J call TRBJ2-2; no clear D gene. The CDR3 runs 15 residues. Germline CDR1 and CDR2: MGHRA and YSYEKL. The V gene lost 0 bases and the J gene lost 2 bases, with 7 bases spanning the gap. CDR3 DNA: TGCGCCAGCAGCCAAGATGCCAGAAACACCGGGGAGCTGTTTTTT. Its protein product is CASSQDARNTGELFF.

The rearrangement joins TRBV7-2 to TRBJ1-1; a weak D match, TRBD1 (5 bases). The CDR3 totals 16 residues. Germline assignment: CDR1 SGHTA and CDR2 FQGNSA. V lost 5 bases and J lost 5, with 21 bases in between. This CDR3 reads CASSILDTAMGTEAFF. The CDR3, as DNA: TGTGCCAGCAGCATTCTGGACACGGCGATGGGGACTGAAGCTTTCTTT.

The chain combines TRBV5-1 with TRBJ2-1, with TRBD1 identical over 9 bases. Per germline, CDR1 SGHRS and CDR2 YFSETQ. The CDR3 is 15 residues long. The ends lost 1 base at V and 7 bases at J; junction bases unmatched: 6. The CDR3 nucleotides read TGCGCCAGCAGCTTGACACAGGGGGCAAGTAATGAGCAGTTCTTC. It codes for CASSLTQGASNEQFF.

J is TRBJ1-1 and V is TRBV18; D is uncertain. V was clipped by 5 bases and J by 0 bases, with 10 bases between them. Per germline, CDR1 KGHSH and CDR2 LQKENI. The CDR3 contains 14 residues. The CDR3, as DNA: TGTGCCAGCTCATCGAACCGACTGAACACTGAAGCTTTCTTT. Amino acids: CASSSNRLNTEAFF.

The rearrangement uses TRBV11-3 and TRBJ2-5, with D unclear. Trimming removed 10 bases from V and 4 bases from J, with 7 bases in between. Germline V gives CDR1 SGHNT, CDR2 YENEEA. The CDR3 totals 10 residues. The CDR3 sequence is CANLRETQYF. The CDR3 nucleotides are TGTGCCAACCTTCGAGAGACCCAGTACTTC.

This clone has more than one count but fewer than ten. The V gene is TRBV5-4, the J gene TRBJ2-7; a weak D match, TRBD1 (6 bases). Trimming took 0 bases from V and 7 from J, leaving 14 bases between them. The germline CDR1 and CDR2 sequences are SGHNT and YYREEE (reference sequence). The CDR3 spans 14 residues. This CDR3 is CASSLVGAPREQYF. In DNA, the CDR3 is TGTGCCAGCAGCTTGGTGGGGGCGCCTCGGGAGCAGTACTTC.

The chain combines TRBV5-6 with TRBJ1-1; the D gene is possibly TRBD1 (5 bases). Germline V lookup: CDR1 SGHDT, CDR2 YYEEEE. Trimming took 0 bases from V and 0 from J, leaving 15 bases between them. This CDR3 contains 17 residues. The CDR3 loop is CASSLAGRESLNTEAFF. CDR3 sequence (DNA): TGTGCCAGCAGCTTGGCCGGCAGGGAGTCCTTGAACACTGAAGCTTTCTTT.

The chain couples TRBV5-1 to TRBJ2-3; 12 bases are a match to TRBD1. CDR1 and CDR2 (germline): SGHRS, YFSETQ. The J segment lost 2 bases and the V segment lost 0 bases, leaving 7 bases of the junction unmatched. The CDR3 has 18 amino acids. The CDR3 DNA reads TGCGCCAGCAGCTTGGTGGGACAGGGGGCCCTAGACACAGATACGCAGTATTTT. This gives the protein CASSLVGQGALDTDTQYF.

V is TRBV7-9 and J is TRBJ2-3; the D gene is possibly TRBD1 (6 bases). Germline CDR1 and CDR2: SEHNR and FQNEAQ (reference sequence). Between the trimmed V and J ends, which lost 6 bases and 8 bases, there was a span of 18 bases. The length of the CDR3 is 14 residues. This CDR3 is CASRDGQIRSTQYF. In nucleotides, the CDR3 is TGTGCCAGCAGGGATGGACAGATACGAAGTACGCAGTATTTT.

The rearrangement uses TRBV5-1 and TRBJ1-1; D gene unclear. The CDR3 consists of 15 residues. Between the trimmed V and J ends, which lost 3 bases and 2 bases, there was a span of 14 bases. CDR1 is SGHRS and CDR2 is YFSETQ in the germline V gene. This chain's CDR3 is CASSSGGSRNTEAFF. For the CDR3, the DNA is TGCGCCAGCAGCTCAGGCGGGAGCCGAAACACTGAAGCTTTCTTT.

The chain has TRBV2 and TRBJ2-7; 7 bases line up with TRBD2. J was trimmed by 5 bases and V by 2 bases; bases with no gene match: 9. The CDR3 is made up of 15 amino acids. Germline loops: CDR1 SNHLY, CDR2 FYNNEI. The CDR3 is CASSELVGGSHEQYF. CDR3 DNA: TGTGCCAGCAGTGAATTAGTGGGAGGGAGCCACGAGCAGTACTTC.

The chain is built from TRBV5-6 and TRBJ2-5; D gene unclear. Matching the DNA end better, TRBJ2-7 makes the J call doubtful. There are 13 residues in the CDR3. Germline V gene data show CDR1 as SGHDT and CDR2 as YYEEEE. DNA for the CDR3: TGTGCCAGCAGCGGCCATATTGCGGCCGAGCAGTACTTC. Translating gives CASSGHIAAEQYF.